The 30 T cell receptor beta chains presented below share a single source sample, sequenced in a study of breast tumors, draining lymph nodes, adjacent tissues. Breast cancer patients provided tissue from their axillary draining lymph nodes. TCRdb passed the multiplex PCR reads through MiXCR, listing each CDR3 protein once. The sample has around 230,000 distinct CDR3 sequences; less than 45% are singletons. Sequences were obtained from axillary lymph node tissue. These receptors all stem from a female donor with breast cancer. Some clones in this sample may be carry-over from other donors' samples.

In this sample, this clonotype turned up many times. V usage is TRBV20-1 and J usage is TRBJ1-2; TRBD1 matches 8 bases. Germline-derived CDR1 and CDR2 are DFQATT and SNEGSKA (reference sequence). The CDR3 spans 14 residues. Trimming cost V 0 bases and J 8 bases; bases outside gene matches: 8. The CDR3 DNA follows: TGCAGTGCTAGAGACATCCAGGGGGCAGGGGGCTACACCTTC. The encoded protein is CSARDIQGAGGYTF.

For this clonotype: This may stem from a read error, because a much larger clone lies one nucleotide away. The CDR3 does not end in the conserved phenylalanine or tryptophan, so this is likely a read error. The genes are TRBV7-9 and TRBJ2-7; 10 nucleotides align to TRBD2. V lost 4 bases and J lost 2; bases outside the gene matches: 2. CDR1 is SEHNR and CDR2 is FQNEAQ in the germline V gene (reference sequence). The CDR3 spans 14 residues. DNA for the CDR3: TGTGCCAGCAGCTACAGCGGGAGGGCCTACGAGCAGTACCTC. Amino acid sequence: CASSYSGRAYEQYL.

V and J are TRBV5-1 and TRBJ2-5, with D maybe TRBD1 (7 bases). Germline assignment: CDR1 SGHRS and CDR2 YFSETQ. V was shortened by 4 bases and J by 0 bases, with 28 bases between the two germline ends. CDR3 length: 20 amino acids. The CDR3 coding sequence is TGCGCCAGCAGCCCCGAGACAGGGAGGCTAGCAGGATTGTACCAAGAGACCCAGTACTTC. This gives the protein CASSPETGRLAGLYQETQYF.

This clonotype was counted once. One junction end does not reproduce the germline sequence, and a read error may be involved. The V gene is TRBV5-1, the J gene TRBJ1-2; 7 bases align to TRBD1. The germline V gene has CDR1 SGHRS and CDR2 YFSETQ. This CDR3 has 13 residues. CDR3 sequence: CASSPPTGNGYTF. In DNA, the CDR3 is TGTGCCAGCAGCCCCCCGACAGGGAACGGCTACACCTTC. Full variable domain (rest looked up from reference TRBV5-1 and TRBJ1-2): KAGVTQTPRYLIKTRGQQVTLSCSPISGHRSVSWYQQTPGQGLQFLFEYFSETQRNKGNFPGRFSGRQFSNSRSEMNVSTLELGDSALYLCASSPPTGNGYTFGSGTRLTVV.

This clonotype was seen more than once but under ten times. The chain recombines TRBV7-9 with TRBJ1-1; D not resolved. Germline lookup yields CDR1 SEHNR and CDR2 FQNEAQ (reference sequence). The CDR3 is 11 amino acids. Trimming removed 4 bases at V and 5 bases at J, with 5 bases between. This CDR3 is CASSSITEAFF. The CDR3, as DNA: TGTGCCAGCAGCTCTATAACTGAAGCTTTCTTT.

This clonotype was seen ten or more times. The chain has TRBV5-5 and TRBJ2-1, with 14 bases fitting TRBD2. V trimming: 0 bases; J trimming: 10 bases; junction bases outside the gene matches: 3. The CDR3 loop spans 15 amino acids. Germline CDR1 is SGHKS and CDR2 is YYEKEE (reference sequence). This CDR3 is CASSLGGLAGEEQFF. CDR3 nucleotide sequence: TGTGCCAGCAGCTTGGGGGGACTAGCGGGAGAAGAGCAGTTCTTC.

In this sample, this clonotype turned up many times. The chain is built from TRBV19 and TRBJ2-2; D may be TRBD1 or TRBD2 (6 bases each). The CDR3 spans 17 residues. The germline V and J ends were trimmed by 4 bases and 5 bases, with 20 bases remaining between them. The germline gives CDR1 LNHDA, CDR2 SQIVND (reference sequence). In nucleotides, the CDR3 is TGTGCCAGTAGTAACAGGAGGGGGGAATCGTCAACCGGGGAGCTGTTTTTT. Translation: CASSNRRGESSTGELFF.

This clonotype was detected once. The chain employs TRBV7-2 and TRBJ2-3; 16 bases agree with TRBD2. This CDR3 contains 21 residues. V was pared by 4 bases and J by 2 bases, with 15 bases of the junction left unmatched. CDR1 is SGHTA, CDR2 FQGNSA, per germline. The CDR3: CASSSRSGTSGGAGTTDTQYF. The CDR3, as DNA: TGTGCCAGCAGCTCTCGCTCCGGGACTAGCGGGGGGGCCGGGACCACAGATACGCAGTATTTT.

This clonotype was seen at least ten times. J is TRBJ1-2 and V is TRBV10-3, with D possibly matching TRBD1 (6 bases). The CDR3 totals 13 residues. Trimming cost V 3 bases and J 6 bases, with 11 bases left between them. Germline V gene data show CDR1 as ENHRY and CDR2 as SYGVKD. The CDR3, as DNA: TGTGCCATCAGTGACCTCAGGGGCGATGGCTACACCTTC. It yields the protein CAISDLRGDGYTF.

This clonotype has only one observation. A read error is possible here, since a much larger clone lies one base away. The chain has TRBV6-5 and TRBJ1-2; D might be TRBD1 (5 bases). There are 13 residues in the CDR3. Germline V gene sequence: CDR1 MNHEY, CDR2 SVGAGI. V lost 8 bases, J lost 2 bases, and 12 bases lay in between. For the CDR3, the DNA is TGTGCCAGCCCCACCCCAGGGAACTATGGCTACACCTTC. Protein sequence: CASPTPGNYGYTF.

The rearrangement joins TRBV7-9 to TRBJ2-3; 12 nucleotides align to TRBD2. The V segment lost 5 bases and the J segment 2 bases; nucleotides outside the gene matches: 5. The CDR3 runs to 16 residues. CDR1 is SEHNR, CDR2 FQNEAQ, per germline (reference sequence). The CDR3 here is CASSRRTSGNTDTQYF. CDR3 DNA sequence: TGTGCCAGCAGCCGCAGGACTAGCGGGAACACAGATACGCAGTATTTT.

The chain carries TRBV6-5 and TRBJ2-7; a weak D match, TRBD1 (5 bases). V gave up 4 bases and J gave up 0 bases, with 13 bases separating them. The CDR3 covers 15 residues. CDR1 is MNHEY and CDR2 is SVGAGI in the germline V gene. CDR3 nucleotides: TGTGCCAGCAGTTCTCCCTTGACAGCCTCCTACGAGCAGTACTTC. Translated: CASSSPLTASYEQYF.

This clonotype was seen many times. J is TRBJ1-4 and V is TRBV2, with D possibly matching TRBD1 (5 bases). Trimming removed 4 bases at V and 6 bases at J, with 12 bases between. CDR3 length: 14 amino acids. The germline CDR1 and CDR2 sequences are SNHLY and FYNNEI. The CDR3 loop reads CASSAGGYDEKLFF. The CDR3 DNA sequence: TGTGCCAGCAGTGCCGGGGGTTACGATGAAAAACTGTTTTTT. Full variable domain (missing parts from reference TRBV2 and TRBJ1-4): EPEVTQTPSHQVTQMGQEVILRCVPISNHLYFYWYRQILGQKVEFLVSFYNNEISEKSEIFDDQFSVERPDGSNFTLKIRSTKLEDSAMYFCASSAGGYDEKLFFGSGTQLSVL.

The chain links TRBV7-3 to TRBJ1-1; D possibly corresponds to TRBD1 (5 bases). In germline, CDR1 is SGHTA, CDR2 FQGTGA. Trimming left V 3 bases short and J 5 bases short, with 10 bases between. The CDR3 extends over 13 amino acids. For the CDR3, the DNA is TGTGCCAGCAGCTTCTCAGGGTCTACTGAAGCTTTCTTT. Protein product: CASSFSGSTEAFF.

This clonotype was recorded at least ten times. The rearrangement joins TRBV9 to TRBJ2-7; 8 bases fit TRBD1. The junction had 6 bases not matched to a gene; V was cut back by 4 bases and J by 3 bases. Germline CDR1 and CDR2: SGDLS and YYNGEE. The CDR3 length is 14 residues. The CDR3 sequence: CASSPPDRVYEQYF. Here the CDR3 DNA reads TGTGCCAGCAGCCCACCGGACAGGGTCTACGAGCAGTACTTC.

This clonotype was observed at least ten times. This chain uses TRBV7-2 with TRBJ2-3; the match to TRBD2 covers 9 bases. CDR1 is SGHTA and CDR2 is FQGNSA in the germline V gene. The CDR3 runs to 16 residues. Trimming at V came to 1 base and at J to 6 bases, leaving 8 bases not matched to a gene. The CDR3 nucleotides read TGTGCCAGCAGCTTAGAATTGAGCGGGGGGACCGATACGCAGTATTTT. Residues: CASSLELSGGTDTQYF.

The CDR3, as DNA: TGTGCCAGCAGTTTCGGACAGTTCCCTACGGATGAGCAGTTCTTC. Protein sequence: CASSFGQFPTDEQFF. V gene TRBV28 combines with J gene TRBJ2-1; D might be TRBD1 (6 bases). CDR1 and CDR2 from the germline V gene are MDHEN and SYDVKM. The V and J ends lost 3 bases and 8 bases respectively, with 17 bases between them. The CDR3 runs 15 residues.

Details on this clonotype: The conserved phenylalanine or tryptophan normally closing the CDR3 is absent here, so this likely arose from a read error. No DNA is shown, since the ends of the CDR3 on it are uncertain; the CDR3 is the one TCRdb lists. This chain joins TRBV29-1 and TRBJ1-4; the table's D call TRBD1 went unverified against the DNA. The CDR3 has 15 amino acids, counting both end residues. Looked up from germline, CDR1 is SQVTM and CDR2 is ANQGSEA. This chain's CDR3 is CSVGNRGATEAFFGQ.

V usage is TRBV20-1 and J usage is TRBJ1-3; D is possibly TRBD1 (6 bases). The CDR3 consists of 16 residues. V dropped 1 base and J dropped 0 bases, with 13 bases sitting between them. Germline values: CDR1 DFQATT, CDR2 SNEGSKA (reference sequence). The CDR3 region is CSARASGDLSGNTIYF. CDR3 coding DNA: TGCAGTGCTAGAGCTTCAGGGGATCTCTCTGGAAACACCATATATTTT.

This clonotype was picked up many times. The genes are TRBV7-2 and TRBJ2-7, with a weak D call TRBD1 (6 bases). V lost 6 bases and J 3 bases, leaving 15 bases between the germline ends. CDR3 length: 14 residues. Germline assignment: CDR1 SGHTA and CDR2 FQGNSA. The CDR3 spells CASSQGTLIYEQYF. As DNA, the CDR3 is TGTGCCAGCAGTCAGGGGACGTTAATCTACGAGCAGTACTTC.

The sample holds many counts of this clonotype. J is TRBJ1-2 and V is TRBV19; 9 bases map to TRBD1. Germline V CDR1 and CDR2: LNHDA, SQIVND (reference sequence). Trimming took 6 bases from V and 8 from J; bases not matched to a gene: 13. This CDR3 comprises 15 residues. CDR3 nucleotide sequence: TGTGCCAGTAGGTCATCCGGGACAGGGAGTTGGGGCTACACCTTC. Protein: CASRSSGTGSWGYTF.

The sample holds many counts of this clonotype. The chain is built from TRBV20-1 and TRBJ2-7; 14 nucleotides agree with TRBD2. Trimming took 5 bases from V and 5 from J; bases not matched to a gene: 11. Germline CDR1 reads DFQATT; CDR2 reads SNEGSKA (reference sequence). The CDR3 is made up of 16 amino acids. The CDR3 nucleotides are TGCAGTGCTTACAGCGGGACTAGCGGGAGAAAGGACGAGCAGTACTTC. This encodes CSAYSGTSGRKDEQYF.

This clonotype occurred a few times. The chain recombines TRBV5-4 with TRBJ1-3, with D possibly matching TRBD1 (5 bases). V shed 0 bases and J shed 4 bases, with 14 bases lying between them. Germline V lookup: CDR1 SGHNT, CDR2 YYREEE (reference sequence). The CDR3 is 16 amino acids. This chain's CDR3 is CASSLATEGLGNTIYF. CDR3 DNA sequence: TGTGCCAGCAGCTTGGCTACGGAGGGGTTGGGAAACACCATATATTTT.

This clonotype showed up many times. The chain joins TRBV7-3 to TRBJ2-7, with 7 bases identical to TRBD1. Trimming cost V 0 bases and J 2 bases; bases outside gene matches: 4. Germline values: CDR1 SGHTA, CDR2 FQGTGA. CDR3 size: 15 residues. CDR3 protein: CASSLTGTATYEQYF. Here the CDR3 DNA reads TGTGCCAGCAGCTTAACCGGGACAGCCACCTACGAGCAGTACTTC.

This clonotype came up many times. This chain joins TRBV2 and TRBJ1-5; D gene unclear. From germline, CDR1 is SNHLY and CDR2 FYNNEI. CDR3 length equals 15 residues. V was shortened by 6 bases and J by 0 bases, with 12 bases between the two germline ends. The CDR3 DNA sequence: TGTGCCAGCAGCGCCGTAGGTTATAGCAATCAGCCCCAGCATTTT. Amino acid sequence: CASSAVGYSNQPQHF.

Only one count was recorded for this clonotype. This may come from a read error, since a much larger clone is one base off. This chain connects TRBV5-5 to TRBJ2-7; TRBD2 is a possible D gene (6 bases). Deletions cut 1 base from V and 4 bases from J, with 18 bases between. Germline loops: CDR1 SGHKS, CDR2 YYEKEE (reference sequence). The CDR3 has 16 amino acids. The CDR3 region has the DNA TGTGCCAGCAGCTTGAGAGGAGCGGCCGGGGGTTACGAGCAGTACTTC. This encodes CASSLRGAAGGYEQYF.

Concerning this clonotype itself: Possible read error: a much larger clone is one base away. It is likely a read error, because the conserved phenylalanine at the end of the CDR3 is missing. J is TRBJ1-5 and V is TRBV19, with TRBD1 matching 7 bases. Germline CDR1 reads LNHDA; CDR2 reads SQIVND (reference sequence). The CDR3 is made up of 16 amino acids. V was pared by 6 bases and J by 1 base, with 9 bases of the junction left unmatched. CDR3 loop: CASRPGGTVSNQPQHS. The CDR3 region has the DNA TGTGCCAGTAGGCCTGGCGGGACAGTGAGCAATCAGCCCCAGCATTCT.

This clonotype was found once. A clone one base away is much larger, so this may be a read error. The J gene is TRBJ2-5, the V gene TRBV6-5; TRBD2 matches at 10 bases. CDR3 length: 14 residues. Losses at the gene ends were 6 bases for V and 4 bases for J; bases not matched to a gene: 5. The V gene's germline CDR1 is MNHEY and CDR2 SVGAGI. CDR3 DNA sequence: TGTGCCAGCAGAACACTAGCGGGAACAGAGACCCAGTACTTC. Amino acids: CASRTLAGTETQYF.

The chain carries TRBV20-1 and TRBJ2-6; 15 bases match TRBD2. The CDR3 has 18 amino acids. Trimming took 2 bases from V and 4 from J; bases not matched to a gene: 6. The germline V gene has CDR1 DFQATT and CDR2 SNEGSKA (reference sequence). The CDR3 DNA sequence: TGCAGTGCTAGATGGACTAGCGGGGGGGACGTGGGGGCCAACGTCCTGACTTTC. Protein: CSARWTSGGDVGANVLTF.

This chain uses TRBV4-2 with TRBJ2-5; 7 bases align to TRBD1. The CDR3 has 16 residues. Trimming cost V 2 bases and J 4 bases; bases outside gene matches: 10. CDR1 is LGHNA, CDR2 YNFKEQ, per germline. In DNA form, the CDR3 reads TGTGCCAGCAGCCAATCCGACAGGGCGGGCACAGAGACCCAGTACTTC. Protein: CASSQSDRAGTETQYF.